The rows below give T cell receptor beta chains drawn from one sample of a study of shared clonotypes between healthy human individuals. The protocol was immunoSEQ multiplex PCR, while the TCRdb copy is restricted to in-frame clones and leaves out a portion. This table holds 950,000 to 1,100,000 clones, around 74% found once. Sequencing was carried out using memory CD4+ T cells sorted from blood. The receptors originated from a man between 18 and 35 years old in good health. Both conserved end residues are part of each CDR3. The D gene is left open where the match is weak. Clone size, where shown, is once, few, many, or a class for clones that have expanded.

TRBJ2-7,-,TRBD1,TRBV4-1,TGCGCCAGCAGCCAAGCCGGGACAGCACATTACGAGCAGTACTTC,CASSQAGTAHYEQYF
TRBJ1-4,-,-,TRBV9,TGTGCCAGCAGTAAAAGGGGGGAAAAACTGTTTTTT,CASSKRGEKLFF
TRBJ2-5,-,-,TRBV4-3,TGCGCCAGCAGCCAAGGGCTGCAAGAGACCCAGTACTTC,CASSQGLQETQYF
TRBJ2-5,-,-,TRBV6-1,TGTGCCAGCAGTGAAGAGGTCTTTCAAGAGACCCAGTACTTC,CASSEEVFQETQYF
TRBJ1-5,many,TRBD1,TRBV19,TGTGCCAGTAGTATCCTTCTCACAGGGGGCGATCAGCCCCAGCATTTT,CASSILLTGGDQPQHF
TRBJ2-3,-,TRBD1,TRBV5-4,TGTGCCAGCAGCATTCCGGGACAGGGGCGAGATACGCAGTATTTT,CASSIPGQGRDTQYF
TRBJ1-5,-,-,TRBV2,TGTGCCAGCACCGAGGGGGGAACGAGCAATCAGCCCCAGCATTTT,CASTEGGTSNQPQHF
TRBJ1-4,-,-,TRBV7-2,TGTGCCAGCAGCCCATCGGCCGGGACACTTTTCAATGAAAAACTGTTTTTT,CASSPSAGTLFNEKLFF
TRBJ1-1,few,-,TRBV5-1,TGCGCCAGCAGCTTGGCACAGGCGAACACTGAAGCTTTCTTT,CASSLAQANTEAFF
TRBJ2-7,-,TRBD1,TRBV10-3,TGTGCCATCAGTGCTAGGACAGGGGATATATTCTACGAGCAGTACTTC,CAISARTGDIFYEQYF
TRBJ2-7,-,TRBD1,TRBV19,TGTGCCAGCGGGACAGGGGCTATCTACGAGCAGTACTTC,CASGTGAIYEQYF
TRBJ1-2,once,-,TRBV2,TGTGCCAGCAGGTGGGGGATTTCTGGCTACACCTTC,CASRWGISGYTF
TRBJ1-3,-,TRBD1,TRBV28,TGTGCCAGCAGGTCGTCCGGGACAGGGGCCGGAAACACCATATATTTT,CASRSSGTGAGNTIYF
TRBJ2-1,-,TRBD2,TRBV9,TGTGCCAGCAGCGTGGTAGCGGGAGGGTCCTCCTACAATGAGCAGTTCTTC,CASSVVAGGSSYNEQFF
TRBJ1-6,few,TRBD1,TRBV28,TGTGCCAGCAGTCCCACGGACAGGGCAGGTTCACCCCTCCACTTT,CASSPTDRAGSPLHF